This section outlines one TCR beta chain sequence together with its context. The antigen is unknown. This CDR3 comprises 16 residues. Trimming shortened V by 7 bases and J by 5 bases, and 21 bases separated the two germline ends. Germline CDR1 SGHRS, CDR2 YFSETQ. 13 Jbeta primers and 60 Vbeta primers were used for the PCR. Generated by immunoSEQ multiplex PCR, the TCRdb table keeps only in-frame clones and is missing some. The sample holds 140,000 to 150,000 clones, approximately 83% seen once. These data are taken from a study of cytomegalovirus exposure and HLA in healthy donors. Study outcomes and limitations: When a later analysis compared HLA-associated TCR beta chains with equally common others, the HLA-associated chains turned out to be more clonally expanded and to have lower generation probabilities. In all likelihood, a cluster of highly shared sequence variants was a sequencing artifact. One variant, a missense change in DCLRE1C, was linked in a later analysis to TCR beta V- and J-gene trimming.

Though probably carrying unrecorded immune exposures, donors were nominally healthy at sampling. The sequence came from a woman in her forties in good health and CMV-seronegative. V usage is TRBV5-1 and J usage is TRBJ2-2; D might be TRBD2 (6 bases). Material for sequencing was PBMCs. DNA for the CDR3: TGCGCCAGCCAAAGGCCCGGGGGTAGGGATACCGGGGAGCTGTTTTTT. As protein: CASQRPGGRDTGELFF.